This T cell receptor (beta chain) was recovered during a study of T cell responses to AZD1222 COVID-19 vaccine. The CDR3 is made up of 12 amino acids. Germline lookup yields CDR1 SEHNR and CDR2 FQNEAQ (reference sequence). V gave up 4 bases and J gave up 16 bases; unmatched junction bases: 8. Method: immunoSEQ multiplex PCR; TCRdb's copy keeps in-frame clones and lacks some. The table records under 150,000 clones, 85% to 95% of them present only once. Worth noting for this clone: Its antigen is as yet unknown.

Overall study results and limits: Spike-specific TCR repertoires showed rising breadth and depth after two AZD1222 doses. No day 14 peak samples; only post-peak repertoires were characterized. Most donors were white British and more were female, and clonal diversity was possibly underestimated. Only 6 or 7 AZD1222 recipients tested seropositive at baseline.

This clonotype was obtained from an adult in good health. Specimen: peripheral blood, collected on day 0 of AZD1222 vaccination. The gene calls are TRBV7-9 and TRBJ2-4; 9 positions match TRBD1. CDR3 nucleotides: TGTGCCAGCAGCTCCGCCCGGGACAGGGCCTACTTC. It yields the protein CASSSARDRAYF.